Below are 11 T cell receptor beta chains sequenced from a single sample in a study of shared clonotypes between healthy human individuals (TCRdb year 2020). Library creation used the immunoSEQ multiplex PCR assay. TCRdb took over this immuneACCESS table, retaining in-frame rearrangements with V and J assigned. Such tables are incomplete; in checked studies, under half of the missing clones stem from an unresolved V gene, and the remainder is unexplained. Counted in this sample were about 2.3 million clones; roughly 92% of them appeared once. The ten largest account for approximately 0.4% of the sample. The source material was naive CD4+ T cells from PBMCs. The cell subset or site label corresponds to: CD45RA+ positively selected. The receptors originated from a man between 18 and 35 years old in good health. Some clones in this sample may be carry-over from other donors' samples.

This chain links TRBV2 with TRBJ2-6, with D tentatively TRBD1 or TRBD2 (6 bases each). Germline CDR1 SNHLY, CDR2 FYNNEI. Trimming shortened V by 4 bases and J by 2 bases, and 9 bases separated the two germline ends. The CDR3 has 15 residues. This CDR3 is CASSVEGAGANVLTF. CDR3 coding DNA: TGTGCCAGCAGTGTGGAGGGGGCTGGGGCCAACGTCCTGACTTTC.

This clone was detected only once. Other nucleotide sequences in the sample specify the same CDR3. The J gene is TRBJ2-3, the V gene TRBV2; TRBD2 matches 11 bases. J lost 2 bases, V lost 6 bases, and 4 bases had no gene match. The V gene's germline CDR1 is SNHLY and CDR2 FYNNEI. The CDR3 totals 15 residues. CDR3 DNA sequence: TGTGCCAGCAGCGTACTAGCGGGAGTCACAGATACGCAGTATTTT. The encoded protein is CASSVLAGVTDTQYF.

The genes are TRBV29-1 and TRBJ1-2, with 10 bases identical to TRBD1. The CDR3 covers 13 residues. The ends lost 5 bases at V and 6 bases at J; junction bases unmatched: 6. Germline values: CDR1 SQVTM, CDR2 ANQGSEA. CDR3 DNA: TGCAGCGTTCCGGGACAGGGGAGGCATGGCTACACCTTC. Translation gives CSVPGQGRHGYTF.

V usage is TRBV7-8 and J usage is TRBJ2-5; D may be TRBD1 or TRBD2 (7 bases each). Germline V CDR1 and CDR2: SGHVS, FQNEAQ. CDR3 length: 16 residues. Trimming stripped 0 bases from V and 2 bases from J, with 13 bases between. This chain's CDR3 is CASSLAGGTVQETQYF. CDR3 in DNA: TGTGCCAGCAGCTTAGCGGGGGGGACAGTACAAGAGACCCAGTACTTC.

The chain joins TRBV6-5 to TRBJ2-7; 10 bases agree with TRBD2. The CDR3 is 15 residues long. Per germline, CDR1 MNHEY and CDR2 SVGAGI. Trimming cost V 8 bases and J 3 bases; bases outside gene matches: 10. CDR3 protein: CASQAPSGSIYEQYF. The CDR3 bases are TGTGCCAGCCAGGCCCCTAGCGGGAGTATCTACGAGCAGTACTTC.

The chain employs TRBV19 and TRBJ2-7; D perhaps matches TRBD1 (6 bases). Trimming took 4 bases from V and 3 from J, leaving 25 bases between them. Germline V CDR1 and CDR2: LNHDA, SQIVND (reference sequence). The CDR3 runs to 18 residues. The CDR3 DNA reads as TGTGCCAGTAGTACTTTCCGTTCACTTCGAGGGGACAACTACGAGCAGTACTTC. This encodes CASSTFRSLRGDNYEQYF.

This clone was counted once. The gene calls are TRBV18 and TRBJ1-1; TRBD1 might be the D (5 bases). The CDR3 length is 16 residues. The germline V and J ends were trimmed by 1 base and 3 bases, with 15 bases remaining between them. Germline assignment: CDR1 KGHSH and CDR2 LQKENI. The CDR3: CASSPRQGGTYTEAFF. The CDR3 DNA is TGTGCCAGCTCACCACGTCAGGGTGGGACGTACACTGAAGCTTTCTTT.

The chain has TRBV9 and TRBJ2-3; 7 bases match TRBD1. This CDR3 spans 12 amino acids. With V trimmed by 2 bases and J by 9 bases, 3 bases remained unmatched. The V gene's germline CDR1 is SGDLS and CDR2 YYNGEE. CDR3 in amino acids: CASSVTGETQYF. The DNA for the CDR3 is TGTGCCAGCAGCGTTACAGGGGAGACGCAGTATTTT. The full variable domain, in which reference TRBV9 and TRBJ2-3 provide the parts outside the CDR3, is DSGVTQTPKHLITATGQRVTLRCSPRSGDLSVYWYQQSLDQGLQFLIQYYNGEERAKGNILERFSAQQFPDLHSELNLSSLELGDSALYFCASSVTGETQYFGPGTRLTVL.

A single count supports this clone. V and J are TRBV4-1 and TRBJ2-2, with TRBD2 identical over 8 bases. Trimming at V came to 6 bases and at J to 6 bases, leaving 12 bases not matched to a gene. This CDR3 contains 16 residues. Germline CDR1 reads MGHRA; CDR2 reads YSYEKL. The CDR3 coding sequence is TGCGCCAGCAGTCGACCGAGCGGGAGTGGGGCCGGGGAGCTGTTTTTT. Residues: CASSRPSGSGAGELFF.

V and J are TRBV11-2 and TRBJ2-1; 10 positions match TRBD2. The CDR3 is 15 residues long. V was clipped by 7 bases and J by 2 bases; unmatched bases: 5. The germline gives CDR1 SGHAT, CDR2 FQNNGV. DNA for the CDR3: TGTGCCAGCATCGGAGGGACTAGCGCCTACAATGAGCAGTTCTTC. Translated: CASIGGTSAYNEQFF.

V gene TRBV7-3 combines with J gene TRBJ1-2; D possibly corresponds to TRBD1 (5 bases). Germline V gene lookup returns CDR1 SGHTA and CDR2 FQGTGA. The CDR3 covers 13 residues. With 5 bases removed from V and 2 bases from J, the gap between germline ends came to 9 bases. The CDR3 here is CASSPRGNYGYTF. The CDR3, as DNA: TGTGCCAGCAGCCCCCGGGGCAACTATGGCTACACCTTC. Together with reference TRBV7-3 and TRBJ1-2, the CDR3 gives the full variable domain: GAGVSQTPSNKVTEKGKYVELRCDPISGHTALYWYRQSLGQGPEFLIYFQGTGAADDSGLPNDRFFAVRPEGSVSTLKIQRTERGDSAVYLCASSPRGNYGYTFGSGTRLTVV.